This TCR beta chain was identified in a study of CD8+ T cells in alopecia areata. Turning to the study itself: Twice a day, 5 to 10 mg of oral tofacitinib was administered to treated patients.

This clone was counted only a few times. The sequencing template was cDNA reverse transcribed from extracted RNA. Sequenced by immunoSEQ multiplex PCR; TCRdb stores in-frame clones only, minus some. The sample records approximately 210,000 clones, less than 65% being singletons. The germline V gene has CDR1 GTSNPN and CDR2 SVGIG (reference sequence). The V gene lost 7 bases and the J gene lost 6 bases, with 15 bases spanning the gap. The length of the CDR3 is 13 residues. Treatment of the sample: oral pan-JAK inhibitor, 5-10 mg twice daily. Those with alopecia areata gave lesional scalp punch biopsies and peripheral blood.

The V gene is TRBV30, the J gene TRBJ2-2; D is unresolved. The sequence came from a human donor with alopecia areata. The sequencing used CD4+ T cells sorted from blood, collected at week 24, from a patient treated with tofacitinib. CDR3 in amino acids: CASTATRSGELFF. For the CDR3, the DNA is TGTGCCTCCACGGCAACGCGTTCCGGGGAGCTGTTTTTT.